What follows are 22 T cell receptor beta chains derived from one specimen sequenced in a study of T cell repertoires in cytomegalovirus infection. These receptors have no known antigen. Via MiXCR, TCRdb re-called the reads, giving one row per CDR3 protein. The sample shows approximately 770,000 distinct CDR3 sequences, roughly 28% of them seen only once. The input for sequencing was cultured CD8+ T cells from PBMCs, taken from culture after CMV antigen stimulation. These TCRs come from a human donor in good health (CMV status not recorded). Some clones in this sample may be carry-over from other donors' samples.

V and J are TRBV6-2 or TRBV6-3 and TRBJ1-1, with D maybe TRBD1 (5 bases). The germline V gene has CDR1 MNHEY and CDR2 SVGEGT. V lost 2 bases and J 3 bases, leaving 10 bases between the germline ends. This CDR3 has 14 residues. The CDR3 bases are TGTGCCAGCAGTTACGATGAAGGGGACACTGAAGCTTTCTTT. Translating it yields CASSYDEGDTEAFF.

The chain combines TRBV12-3 or TRBV12-4 with TRBJ2-2; 7 positions agree with TRBD2. The length of the CDR3 is 16 residues. The V segment lost 3 bases and the J segment 1 base; nucleotides outside the gene matches: 5. The CDR3, as DNA: TGTGCCAGCAGTTTGGGGGAGGGGCAGAACACCGGGGAGCTGTTTTTT. Amino acid sequence: CASSLGEGQNTGELFF.

This clonotype was counted only a few times. The chain is built from TRBV7-2 and TRBJ1-4; D is perhaps TRBD1 (5 bases). The germline gives CDR1 SGHTA, CDR2 FQGNSA. The CDR3 is 14 amino acids. V lost 4 bases and J 4 bases, leaving 10 bases between the germline ends. The CDR3 nucleotides read TGTGCCAGCAGCTCGACAGACCTTAATGAAAAACTGTTTTTT. Encoded protein: CASSSTDLNEKLFF.

J is TRBJ2-2 and V is TRBV28; possible D gene TRBD2, 5 bases. The ends were cut back, 7 bases at V and 2 bases at J, with 14 bases in the middle. Germline V CDR1 and CDR2: MDHEN, SYDVKM. This CDR3 has 15 amino acids. The CDR3 sequence is CASTGRRSNTGELFF. The CDR3 DNA follows: TGTGCCAGCACCGGACGGAGGAGCAACACCGGGGAGCTGTTTTTT.

This clonotype was picked up a small number of times. The chain links TRBV24-1 to TRBJ1-5; D perhaps matches TRBD1 (5 bases). CDR1 and CDR2 from the germline V gene are KGHDR and SFDVKD. The CDR3 is made up of 15 amino acids. V was trimmed by 4 bases and J by 0 bases, leaving 9 bases between them. The DNA for the CDR3 is TGTGCCACCAGTGAAAGGGGCTCTAGCAATCAGCCCCAGCATTTT. This encodes CATSERGSSNQPQHF.

J is TRBJ1-2 and V is TRBV9; D unresolved. The length of the CDR3 is 14 residues. Germline CDR1 reads SGDLS; CDR2 reads YYNGEE. V lost 3 bases and J lost 8, with 17 bases in between. The CDR3 loop reads CASSASSAPGGYTF. CDR3 nucleotide sequence: TGTGCCAGCAGCGCCAGTAGTGCACCCGGGGGCTACACCTTC.

This clonotype was picked up one time. The genes are TRBV11-3 and TRBJ2-1, with 9 bases that match TRBD2. The germline V gene has CDR1 SGHNT and CDR2 YENEEA. The J segment lost 5 bases and the V segment lost 5 bases, leaving 7 bases of the junction unmatched. CDR3 length: 15 residues. The DNA of the CDR3 is TGTGCCAGCAGCCCCTTGCAGCGGGGGGACAATGAGCAGTTCTTC. Its protein product is CASSPLQRGDNEQFF.

This clonotype was picked up many times. The rearrangement uses TRBV12-3 or TRBV12-4 and TRBJ1-1; no clear D gene. The CDR3 totals 15 residues. The V end was cut by 1 base, the J end by 0 bases, with 9 bases between. CDR3 DNA sequence: TGTGCCAGCAGTTTAGAAAGGCACTTGAACACTGAAGCTTTCTTT. Residues: CASSLERHLNTEAFF.

The gene calls are TRBV3-1 and TRBJ2-3; D perhaps matches TRBD1 (6 bases). The CDR3 extends over 14 amino acids. V shed 1 base and J shed 6 bases, with 11 bases lying between them. Germline V gene sequence: CDR1 LGHDT, CDR2 YNNKEL (reference sequence). In DNA form, the CDR3 reads TGTGCCAGCAGCCAAGTGGGGGCCTTGGATACGCAGTATTTT. It translates to CASSQVGALDTQYF.

The rearrangement joins TRBV12-3 or TRBV12-4 to TRBJ2-3; D gene uncertain. The CDR3 length is 14 residues. V was shortened by 3 bases and J by 2 bases, with 9 bases between the two germline ends. CDR3 in DNA: TGTGCCAGCAGTTTTACGAGGAACACAGATACGCAGTATTTT. It yields the protein CASSFTRNTDTQYF.

This clonotype appeared a few times. This sequence joins TRBV19 and TRBJ2-7, with a tentative D call TRBD2 (6 bases). V lost 3 bases and J lost 2, with 11 bases in between. The CDR3 length is 14 residues. The V gene's germline CDR1 is LNHDA and CDR2 SQIVND (reference sequence). CDR3: CASSIYRGTYEQYF. In DNA, the CDR3 is TGTGCCAGTAGTATTTATCGGGGGACCTACGAGCAGTACTTC.

The CDR3 region is CASSPLAGGHQETQYF. The CDR3 DNA reads as TGTGCCAGCAGCCCGCTAGCGGGGGGGCACCAAGAGACCCAGTACTTC. The chain combines TRBV27 with TRBJ2-5; 12 bases fit TRBD2. The CDR3 totals 16 residues. Unmatched junction bases numbered 5, after V lost 6 bases and J lost 0 bases. CDR1 and CDR2 from the germline V gene are MNHEY and SMNVEV (reference sequence).

The chain carries TRBV27 and TRBJ2-3, with D possibly being TRBD2 (6 bases). Germline CDR1 and CDR2: MNHEY and SMNVEV (reference sequence). This CDR3 region has 14 residues. V lost 0 bases, J lost 7 bases, and 11 bases lay in between. This CDR3 is CASSLSRTTNTQYF. The CDR3 bases are TGTGCCAGCAGTTTATCTAGGACTACCAATACGCAGTATTTT.

This sequence joins TRBV2 and TRBJ2-7; TRBD1 matches at 11 bases. The CDR3 sequence is 14 residues long. V dropped 8 bases and J dropped 5; count of bases not matched to a gene: 8. CDR1 and CDR2 from the germline V gene are SNHLY and FYNNEI. The CDR3 coding sequence is TGTGCCAGCCCCTCTCGGGACAGGGGGGACGAGCAGTACTTC. This encodes CASPSRDRGDEQYF.

Written as DNA, the CDR3 is TGCAGCGTCCCGGACAGGGCGGTCGGCTATGGCTACACCTTC. As protein: CSVPDRAVGYGYTF. This rearrangement joins TRBV29-1 to TRBJ1-2, with 8 bases fitting TRBD1. CDR1 SQVTM and CDR2 ANQGSEA come from the germline V gene. The CDR3 loop spans 14 amino acids. Trimming at V came to 6 bases and at J to 4 bases, leaving 10 bases not matched to a gene.

This clonotype has more than one count but fewer than ten. This chain joins TRBV7-6 and TRBJ1-5, with 7 bases fitting TRBD1. The V segment lost 3 bases and the J segment 3 bases; nucleotides outside the gene matches: 5. The CDR3 has 15 residues. Germline CDR1 SGHVS, CDR2 FNYEAQ. This chain's CDR3 is CASSLGTAINQPQHF. As DNA, the CDR3 is TGTGCCAGCAGCTTGGGGACAGCCATCAATCAGCCCCAGCATTTT.

This clonotype was observed many times. The CDR3 protein is CASSLRKRSYGYTF. The CDR3 DNA reads as TGTGCCAGCAGCTTAAGAAAGAGATCCTATGGCTACACCTTC. The V call is TRBV7-8, the J call TRBJ1-2; D unresolved. CDR3 size: 14 residues. Between the trimmed V and J ends, which lost 2 bases and 4 bases, there was a span of 11 bases. CDR1 and CDR2 (germline): SGHVS, FQNEAQ.

This rearrangement joins TRBV9 to TRBJ2-6; D may be TRBD1 or TRBD2 (5 bases each). This CDR3 is built from 19 residues. Germline assignment: CDR1 SGDLS and CDR2 YYNGEE. V lost 3 bases to trimming and J lost 4 bases, with 23 bases between them. This CDR3 is CASSAYGVGEFTGANVLTF. CDR3 sequence (DNA): TGTGCCAGCAGCGCGTATGGTGTGGGGGAGTTTACAGGGGCCAACGTCCTGACTTTC. Using reference TRBV9 and TRBJ2-6 for the parts outside the CDR3, the full variable domain is DSGVTQTPKHLITATGQRVTLRCSPRSGDLSVYWYQQSLDQGLQFLIQYYNGEERAKGNILERFSAQQFPDLHSELNLSSLELGDSALYFCASSAYGVGEFTGANVLTFGAGSRLTVL.

In its sample, this clonotype was seen a few times. The chain has TRBV7-6 and TRBJ1-2; TRBD1 matches 8 bases. CDR3 size: 15 residues. Germline trimming cut 4 bases from V and 6 bases from J; bases unmatched to any gene: 10. CDR1 is SGHVS, CDR2 FNYEAQ, per germline. CDR3 bases: TGTGCCAGCAGCTCTAAGACAGGGGTTGTCGATGGCTACACCTTC. Its translation: CASSSKTGVVDGYTF. The whole variable domain, filled in from reference TRBV7-6 and TRBJ1-2, reads GAGVSQSPRYKVTKRGQDVALRCDPISGHVSLYWYRQALGQGPEFLTYFNYEAQQDKSGLPNDRFSAERPEGSISTLTIQRTEQRDSAMYRCASSSKTGVVDGYTFGSGTRLTVV.

The genes are TRBV19 and TRBJ1-2; perhaps TRBD1 as D (6 bases). The germline CDR1 and CDR2 sequences are LNHDA and SQIVND (reference sequence). V was shortened by 8 bases and J by 7 bases, with 23 bases between the two germline ends. CDR3 size: 15 residues. The CDR3 sequence: CASLGDVGQGLGYTF. The CDR3 nucleotides read TGTGCCAGTTTGGGGGACGTTGGGCAGGGGCTTGGCTACACCTTC.

The chain joins TRBV7-3 to TRBJ2-5; D ambiguous. The germline CDR1 and CDR2 sequences are SGHTA and FQGTGA. Deletions cut 2 bases from V and 3 bases from J, with 10 bases between. This CDR3 is built from 14 residues. This chain's CDR3 is CASSLWPNKETQYF. CDR3 in DNA: TGTGCCAGCAGCTTATGGCCTAACAAAGAGACCCAGTACTTC.

This clonotype was detected only a few times. The CDR3 is CASGWGKYEKLFF. The CDR3 coding sequence is TGTGCCAGCGGTTGGGGGAAATATGAAAAACTGTTTTTT. The rearrangement uses TRBV27 and TRBJ1-4; D may be TRBD1 (5 bases). In germline, CDR1 is MNHEY, CDR2 SMNVEV (reference sequence). The V and J ends lost 8 bases and 6 bases respectively, with 13 bases between them. This CDR3 has 13 amino acids.